Sequencing of this T cell receptor beta chain was carried out in a study of shared clonotypes between healthy human individuals. This CDR3 region has 15 residues. J was trimmed by 4 bases and V by 0 bases; bases with no gene match: 6. The V gene's germline CDR1 is SGHRS and CDR2 YFSETQ. This clone appeared once. Its specificity is unknown. The protocol was immunoSEQ multiplex PCR, while the TCRdb copy is restricted to in-frame clones and leaves out a portion. The sample includes roughly 2,500,000 clones, over 85% of them seen just once. Everyone who donated was a Caucasian adult who lived in Nashville, Tennessee. Study-wide results and caveats: Between a handful of donors, naive CD4 clonotypes were shared at a level of around 4.9%.

Specimen: naive CD4+ T cells from PBMCs. The subset is: CD45RA+ positively selected. V usage is TRBV5-1 and J usage is TRBJ1-2; 7 bases fit TRBD1. The receptor was isolated from a man younger than 30 in good health. Some clones in this sample may be carry-over from other donors' samples. In DNA, the CDR3 is TGCGCCAGCAGCTTGGAGCAGGGGGTGGCCTATGGCTACACCTTC. This codes for CASSLEQGVAYGYTF.